A selection of T cell receptor beta chains follows, all from one sample in a study of blood T cells in healthy people across ages. TCRdb reanalysed the 5' RACE reads using MiXCR and keeps one entry per CDR3 protein. The sample consists of fewer than 1,000,000 distinct CDR3 sequences, around 50% of them appearing once. The sequenced material came from blood. The receptors stem from an elderly man in good health. The CDR3 runs from the conserved cysteine through the conserved F or W. Fields, in order: V gene, clone size, J gene, D gene, CDR3 protein, CDR3 DNA. D genes are given only for firm matches. Clone size is shown for a subset of rows, as once, few, many or a class of expanded clone.

V gene: TRBV5-1
clone size: few
J gene: TRBJ2-3
D gene: TRBD2
CDR3 protein: CASSGGLAGPDTQYF
CDR3 DNA: TGCGCCAGCAGCGGGGGACTAGCGGGACCCGATACGCAGTATTTT

V gene: TRBV7-2
clone size: many
J gene: TRBJ2-7
D gene: -
CDR3 protein: CASSHPTEKYYEQYF
CDR3 DNA: TGTGCCAGCAGCCACCCGACAGAGAAATACTACGAGCAGTACTTC

V gene: TRBV7-2
clone size: -
J gene: TRBJ2-2
D gene: -
CDR3 protein: CASSLALGVELFF
CDR3 DNA: TGTGCCAGCAGCTTAGCGCTGGGGGTGGAGCTGTTTTTT

V gene: TRBV6-6
clone size: -
J gene: TRBJ1-2
D gene: -
CDR3 protein: CASSYRAGADYGYTF
CDR3 DNA: TGTGCCAGCTCCTACAGGGCGGGGGCGGACTATGGCTACACCTTC

V gene: TRBV28
clone size: -
J gene: TRBJ2-5
D gene: -
CDR3 protein: CASSLSGDTIQETQYF
CDR3 DNA: TGTGCCAGCAGTTTATCCGGTGACACTATTCAAGAGACCCAGTACTTC

V gene: TRBV6-1
clone size: few
J gene: TRBJ2-1
D gene: -
CDR3 protein: CASSLSQSNEQFF
CDR3 DNA: TGTGCCAGCAGCCTCTCCCAGTCCAATGAGCAGTTCTTC

V gene: TRBV20-1
clone size: -
J gene: TRBJ1-2
D gene: TRBD1
CDR3 protein: CSALPQGALDYGYTF
CDR3 DNA: TGCAGTGCACTCCCGCAGGGGGCGTTGGACTATGGCTACACCTTC

V gene: TRBV3-1
clone size: -
J gene: TRBJ2-1
D gene: -
CDR3 protein: CASSPPTGDYNEQFF
CDR3 DNA: TGTGCCAGCAGTCCTCCGACAGGCGACTACAATGAGCAGTTCTTC

V gene: TRBV5-1
clone size: -
J gene: TRBJ2-5
D gene: -
CDR3 protein: CASSLSGAETQYF
CDR3 DNA: TGCGCCAGCAGCTTGTCGGGAGCAGAGACCCAGTACTTC

V gene: TRBV27
clone size: few
J gene: TRBJ2-1
D gene: TRBD2
CDR3 protein: CASSPTGLSGSLFF
CDR3 DNA: TGTGCCAGCAGTCCCACGGGGTTAAGCGGGAGTTTGTTCTTC

V gene: TRBV20-1
clone size: -
J gene: TRBJ1-2
D gene: -
CDR3 protein: CSARDRGSIKGGYTF
CDR3 DNA: TGCAGTGCTAGAGATAGGGGGAGTATTAAAGGTGGCTACACCTTC

V gene: TRBV14
clone size: -
J gene: TRBJ2-7
D gene: -
CDR3 protein: CTSAASYEQYF
CDR3 DNA: TGCACCAGTGCGGCCTCCTACGAGCAGTACTTC

V gene: TRBV7-2
clone size: many
J gene: TRBJ2-1
D gene: -
CDR3 protein: CASSQELGGYNNEQFF
CDR3 DNA: TGTGCCAGCAGCCAAGAACTAGGGGGGTACAACAATGAGCAGTTCTTC

V gene: TRBV29-1
clone size: many
J gene: TRBJ2-1
D gene: -
CDR3 protein: CRAGSNEQFF
CDR3 DNA: TGCAGGGCAGGGTCGAATGAGCAGTTCTTC

V gene: TRBV4-3
clone size: -
J gene: TRBJ2-3
D gene: -
CDR3 protein: CASSQDLGGAYTDTQYF
CDR3 DNA: TGCGCCAGCAGCCAAGATCTTGGGGGCGCTTACACAGATACGCAGTATTTT

V gene: TRBV27
clone size: -
J gene: TRBJ2-3
D gene: TRBD1
CDR3 protein: CASSHDRGEDTQYF
CDR3 DNA: TGTGCCAGCAGTCATGACAGGGGGGAAGATACGCAGTATTTT

V gene: TRBV12-3/TRBV12-4
clone size: -
J gene: TRBJ1-2
D gene: -
CDR3 protein: CASTRLGGGYTF
CDR3 DNA: TGTGCCAGCACCCGATTGGGGGGTGGCTACACCTTC

V gene: TRBV29-1
clone size: -
J gene: TRBJ2-5
D gene: -
CDR3 protein: CSVEWSEGQETQYF
CDR3 DNA: TGCAGCGTTGAGTGGTCAGAGGGCCAAGAGACCCAGTACTTC

V gene: TRBV5-1
clone size: -
J gene: TRBJ2-3
D gene: TRBD2
CDR3 protein: CASSLGGLAGVDTQYF
CDR3 DNA: TGCGCCAGCAGCTTGGGCGGACTAGCGGGGGTCGATACGCAGTATTTT

V gene: TRBV4-3
clone size: -
J gene: TRBJ2-7
D gene: TRBD2
CDR3 protein: CASSQTDSGTSDSWGSYNEQYF
CDR3 DNA: TGCGCCAGCAGCCAAACCGACTCCGGGACTAGTGACTCGTGGGGCTCCTACAATGAGCAGTACTTC

V gene: TRBV14
clone size: -
J gene: TRBJ2-5
D gene: -
CDR3 protein: CASSHSGHLEQYF
CDR3 DNA: TGTGCCAGCAGCCACTCCGGCCACTTGGAGCAGTACTTC

V gene: TRBV6-2/TRBV6-3
clone size: -
J gene: TRBJ2-1
D gene: -
CDR3 protein: CASSYPDPLHLGEQFF
CDR3 DNA: TGTGCCAGCAGTTACCCCGACCCCCTTCACCTCGGTGAGCAGTTCTTC

V gene: TRBV12-3/TRBV12-4
clone size: -
J gene: TRBJ1-2
D gene: TRBD1
CDR3 protein: CASSLPGQGTYGYTF
CDR3 DNA: TGTGCCAGCAGCCTCCCGGGACAGGGAACCTATGGCTACACCTTC

V gene: TRBV11-3
clone size: -
J gene: TRBJ2-1
D gene: TRBD2
CDR3 protein: CASTLTSGSIYEQFF
CDR3 DNA: TGTGCCAGCACCTTGACTAGCGGGAGTATTTATGAGCAGTTCTTC

V gene: TRBV12-5
clone size: -
J gene: TRBJ2-1
D gene: TRBD2
CDR3 protein: CASGLVRGTSGLEDNEQFF
CDR3 DNA: TGTGCTAGTGGTTTGGTTAGAGGGACTAGCGGGTTAGAAGACAATGAGCAGTTCTTC

V gene: TRBV7-9
clone size: many
J gene: TRBJ2-3
D gene: TRBD2
CDR3 protein: CASSTLAGDGTDTQYF
CDR3 DNA: TGTGCCAGCAGCACACTAGCGGGAGACGGCACAGATACGCAGTATTTT

V gene: TRBV7-3
clone size: -
J gene: TRBJ2-7
D gene: TRBD1
CDR3 protein: CASSLGQGRHEQYF
CDR3 DNA: TGTGCCAGCAGCTTAGGACAGGGCCGCCACGAGCAGTACTTC

V gene: TRBV5-1
clone size: -
J gene: TRBJ2-1
D gene: -
CDR3 protein: CASSLARGGPNEQFF
CDR3 DNA: TGCGCCAGCAGCTTGGCCCGGGGTGGGCCCAATGAGCAGTTCTTC

V gene: TRBV7-3
clone size: few
J gene: TRBJ2-3
D gene: TRBD2
CDR3 protein: CASSLYPSGRADTQYF
CDR3 DNA: TGTGCCAGCAGCTTATACCCTAGCGGGAGGGCAGATACGCAGTATTTT

V gene: TRBV7-2
clone size: -
J gene: TRBJ1-5
D gene: -
CDR3 protein: CASSLASYSNQPQHF
CDR3 DNA: TGTGCCAGCAGCTTAGCTTCTTATAGCAATCAGCCCCAGCATTTT

V gene: TRBV5-1
clone size: -
J gene: TRBJ1-2
D gene: -
CDR3 protein: CASSLESRRSGGYTF
CDR3 DNA: TGCGCCAGCAGCTTGGAAAGCCGACGTTCGGGCGGCTACACCTTC

V gene: TRBV20-1
clone size: -
J gene: TRBJ2-1
D gene: TRBD2
CDR3 protein: CSASETSGLNEQFF
CDR3 DNA: TGCAGTGCTAGTGAAACTAGCGGGCTCAATGAGCAGTTCTTC

V gene: TRBV7-2
clone size: -
J gene: TRBJ1-2
D gene: TRBD1
CDR3 protein: CASSLAFTGTGSYGYTF
CDR3 DNA: TGTGCCAGCAGCTTAGCGTTTACCGGGACAGGGTCCTATGGCTACACCTTC

V gene: TRBV5-1
clone size: few
J gene: TRBJ2-1
D gene: -
CDR3 protein: CASSLVRRGYNEQFF
CDR3 DNA: TGCGCCAGCAGCTTGGTTCGGCGCGGCTACAATGAGCAGTTCTTC

V gene: TRBV3-1
clone size: many
J gene: TRBJ2-1
D gene: -
CDR3 protein: CASSQTNGGNYNEQFF
CDR3 DNA: TGTGCCAGCAGCCAAACCAATGGGGGGAATTACAATGAGCAGTTCTTC

V gene: TRBV20-1
clone size: -
J gene: TRBJ2-3
D gene: -
CDR3 protein: CSARGPGDTQYF
CDR3 DNA: TGCAGTGCTCGAGGACCCGGAGATACGCAGTATTTT